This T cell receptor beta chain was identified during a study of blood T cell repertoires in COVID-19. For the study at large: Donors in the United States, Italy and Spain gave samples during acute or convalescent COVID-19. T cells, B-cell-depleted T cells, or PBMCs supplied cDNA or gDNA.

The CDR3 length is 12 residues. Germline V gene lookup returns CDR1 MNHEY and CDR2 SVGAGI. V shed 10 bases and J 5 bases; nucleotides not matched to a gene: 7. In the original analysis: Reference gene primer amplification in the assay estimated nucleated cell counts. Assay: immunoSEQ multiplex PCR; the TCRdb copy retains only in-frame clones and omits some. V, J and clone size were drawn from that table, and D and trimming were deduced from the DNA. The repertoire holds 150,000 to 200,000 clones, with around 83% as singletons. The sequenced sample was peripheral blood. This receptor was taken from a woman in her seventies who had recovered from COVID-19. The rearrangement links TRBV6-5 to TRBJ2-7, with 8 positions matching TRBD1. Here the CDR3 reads CATHRGKHEQYF. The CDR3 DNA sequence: TGTGCCACCCACAGGGGGAAGCACGAGCAGTACTTC.